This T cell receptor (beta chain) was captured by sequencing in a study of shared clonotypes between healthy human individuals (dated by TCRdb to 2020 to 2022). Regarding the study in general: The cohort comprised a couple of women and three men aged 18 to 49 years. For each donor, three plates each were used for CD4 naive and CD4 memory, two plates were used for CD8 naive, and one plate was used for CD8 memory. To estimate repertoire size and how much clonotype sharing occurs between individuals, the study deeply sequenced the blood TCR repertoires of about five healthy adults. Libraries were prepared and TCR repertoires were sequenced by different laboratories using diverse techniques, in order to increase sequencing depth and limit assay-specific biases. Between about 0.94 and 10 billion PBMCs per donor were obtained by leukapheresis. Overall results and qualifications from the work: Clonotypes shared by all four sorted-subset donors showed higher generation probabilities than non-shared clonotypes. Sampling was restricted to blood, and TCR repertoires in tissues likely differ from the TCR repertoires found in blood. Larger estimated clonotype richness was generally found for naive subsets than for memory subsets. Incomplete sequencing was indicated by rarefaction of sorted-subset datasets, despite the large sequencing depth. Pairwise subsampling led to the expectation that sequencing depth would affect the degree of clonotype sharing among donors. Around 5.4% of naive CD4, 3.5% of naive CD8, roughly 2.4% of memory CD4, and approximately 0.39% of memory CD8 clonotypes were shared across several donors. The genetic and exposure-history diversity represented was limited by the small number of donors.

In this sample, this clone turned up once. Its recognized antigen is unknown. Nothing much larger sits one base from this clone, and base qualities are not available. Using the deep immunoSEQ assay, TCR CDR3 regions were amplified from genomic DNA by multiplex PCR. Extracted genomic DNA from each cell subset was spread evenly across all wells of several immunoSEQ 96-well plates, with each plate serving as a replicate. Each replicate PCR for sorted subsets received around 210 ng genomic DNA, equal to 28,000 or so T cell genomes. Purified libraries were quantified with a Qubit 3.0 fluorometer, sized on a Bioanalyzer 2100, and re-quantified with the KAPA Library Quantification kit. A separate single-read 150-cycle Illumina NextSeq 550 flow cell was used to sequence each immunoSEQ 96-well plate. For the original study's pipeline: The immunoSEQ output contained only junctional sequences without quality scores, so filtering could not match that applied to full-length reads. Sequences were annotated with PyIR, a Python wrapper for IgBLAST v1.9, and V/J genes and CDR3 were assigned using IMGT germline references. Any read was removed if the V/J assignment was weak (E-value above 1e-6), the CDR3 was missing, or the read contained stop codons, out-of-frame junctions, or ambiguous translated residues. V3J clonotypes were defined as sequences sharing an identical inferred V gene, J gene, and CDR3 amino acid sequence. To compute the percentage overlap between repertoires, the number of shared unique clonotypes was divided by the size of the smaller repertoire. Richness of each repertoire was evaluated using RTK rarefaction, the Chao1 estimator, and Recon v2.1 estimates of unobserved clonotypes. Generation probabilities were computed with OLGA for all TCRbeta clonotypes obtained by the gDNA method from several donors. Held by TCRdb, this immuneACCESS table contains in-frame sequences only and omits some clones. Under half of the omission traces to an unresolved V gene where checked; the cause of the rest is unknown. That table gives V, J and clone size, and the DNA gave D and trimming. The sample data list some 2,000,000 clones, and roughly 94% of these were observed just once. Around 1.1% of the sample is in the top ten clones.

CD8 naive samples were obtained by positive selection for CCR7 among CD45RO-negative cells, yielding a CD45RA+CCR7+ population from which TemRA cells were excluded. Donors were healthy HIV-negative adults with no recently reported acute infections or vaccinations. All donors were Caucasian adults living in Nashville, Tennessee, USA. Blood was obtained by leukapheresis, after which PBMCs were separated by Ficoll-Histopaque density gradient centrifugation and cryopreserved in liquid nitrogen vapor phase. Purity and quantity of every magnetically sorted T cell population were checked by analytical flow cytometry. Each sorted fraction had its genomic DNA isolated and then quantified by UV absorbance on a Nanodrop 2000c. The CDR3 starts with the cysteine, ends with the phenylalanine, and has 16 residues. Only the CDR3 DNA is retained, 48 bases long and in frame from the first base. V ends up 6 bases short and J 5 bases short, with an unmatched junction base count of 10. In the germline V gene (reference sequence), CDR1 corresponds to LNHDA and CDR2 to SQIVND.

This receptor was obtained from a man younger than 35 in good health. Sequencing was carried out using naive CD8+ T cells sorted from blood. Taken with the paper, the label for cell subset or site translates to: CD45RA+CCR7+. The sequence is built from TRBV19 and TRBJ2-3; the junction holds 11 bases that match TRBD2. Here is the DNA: TGTGCCAGTAGGAATCTAGCGGGAGGTCGTGGAGATACGCAGTATTTT. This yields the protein CASRNLAGGRGDTQYF. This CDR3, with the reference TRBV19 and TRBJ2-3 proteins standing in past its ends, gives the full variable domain DGGITQSPKYLFRKEGQNVTLSCEQNLNHDAMYWYRQDPGQGLRLIYYSQIVNDFQKGDIAEGYSVSREKKESFPLTVTSAQKNPTAFYLCASRNLAGGRGDTQYFGPGTRLTVL.